A selection of T cell receptor beta chains follows, all from one sample in a study of blood T cell repertoires in COVID-19. Some clones are missing from TCRdb's copy, which holds only in-frame ones; the method was immunoSEQ multiplex PCR. In the table there are 200,000 to 250,000 clones, roughly 80% of which are singletons. The material sequenced was peripheral blood. Receptor source: a woman aged 45-59 years with acute or convalescent COVID-19. Each CDR3 is given with its conserved first and last residue. The D gene is left open where the match is weak. Size tells how often a clone was seen (once, few, many) or the class of an expanded clone, and some rows leave it out.

TGTGCCAGCAGCCAGACTAGCTCCGAGCAGTACTTC CASSQTSSEQYF . TRBJ2-7 TRBD2 TRBV3-1/TRBV3-2
TGCGCCAGCAGTGAGTTGTATACAGGGTCCGGGGAGCTGTTTTTT CASSELYTGSGELFF . TRBJ2-2 . TRBV10-2
TGTGCCAGCAGCGCGAAATCCGCCGGGACAACTGAAGCTTTCTTT CASSAKSAGTTEAFF . TRBJ1-1 . TRBV7-8
TGTGCCAGCAGCTTAAGCGAGGGGAGGGGTTCACCCCTCCACTTT CASSLSEGRGSPLHF . TRBJ1-6 . TRBV7-2
TGTGCCAGCAGCTGCACTGGACAGGGTAGTGAAAAACTGTTTTTT CASSCTGQGSEKLFF . TRBJ1-4 TRBD1 TRBV7-8
TGTGCCAGTACCCGATCTTTGGGACGTCCCAGGGGAGATGGCTACACCTTC CASTRSLGRPRGDGYTF . TRBJ1-2 . TRBV19
TGTGCCATCAGCGCTAGCGGGAGTTCCAATGAGCAGTTCTTC CAISASGSSNEQFF . TRBJ2-1 TRBD2 TRBV10-3
TGTGCCAGCAGTGAAGCAGGGGGAAGTAACTATGGCTACACCTTC CASSEAGGSNYGYTF . TRBJ1-2 . TRBV2
TGTGCCAGCAGCTTGGAGGTAGGGGAGGCTGGAAACACCATATATTTT CASSLEVGEAGNTIYF once TRBJ1-3 . TRBV5-6
TGTGCCAGCAGCCCAATCGCTTCTGGACAGGGGGGAATCTACGAGCAGTACTTC CASSPIASGQGGIYEQYF . TRBJ2-7 TRBD1 TRBV7-2
TGTGCCAGCAGCCAAGAGAGTGGCGAGCGGGATACGCAGTATTTT CASSQESGERDTQYF . TRBJ2-3 . TRBV4-2
TGTGCCAGCAGCGTCGACAGTAAATACGAGCAGTACTTC CASSVDSKYEQYF few TRBJ2-7 . TRBV5-6
TGTGCCAGCAGCCAAAACGGGAGGAACTCCTACGAGCAGTACTTC CASSQNGRNSYEQYF . TRBJ2-7 TRBD2 TRBV3-1/TRBV3-2